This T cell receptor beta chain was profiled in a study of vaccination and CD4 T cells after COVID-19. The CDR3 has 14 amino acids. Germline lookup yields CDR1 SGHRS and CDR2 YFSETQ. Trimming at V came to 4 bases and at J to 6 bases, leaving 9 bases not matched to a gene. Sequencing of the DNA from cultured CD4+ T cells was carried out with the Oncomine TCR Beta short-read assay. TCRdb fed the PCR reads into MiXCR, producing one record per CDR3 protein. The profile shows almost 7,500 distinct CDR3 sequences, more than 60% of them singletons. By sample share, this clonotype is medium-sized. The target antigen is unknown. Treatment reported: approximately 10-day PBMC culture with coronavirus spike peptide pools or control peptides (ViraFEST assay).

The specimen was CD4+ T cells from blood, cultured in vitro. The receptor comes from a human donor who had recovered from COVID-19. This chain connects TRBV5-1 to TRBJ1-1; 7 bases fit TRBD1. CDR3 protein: CASSLAGTAAEAFF. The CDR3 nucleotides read TGCGCCAGCAGCCTAGCCGGGACAGCCGCTGAAGCTTTCTTT.